Given below is one T cell receptor (beta chain) in context. The target antigen is unknown. Assay: immunoSEQ multiplex PCR; the TCRdb copy retains only in-frame clones and omits some. The table has around 510,000 clones, 95% to 97% seen once. Deletions cut 7 bases from V and 1 base from J, with 11 bases between. The CDR3 runs to 14 residues. The germline V gene has CDR1 MRHNA and CDR2 SNTAGT. The data stem from a study of shared clonotypes between healthy human individuals. Study information: Plates per donor: three CD4 naive, three CD4 memory, two CD8 naive, one CD8 memory. Findings of the study overall: Roughly 5.3% of naive CD4 clonotypes were common to a few donors.

V gene TRBV6-4 combines with J gene TRBJ1-3; D is perhaps TRBD1 (6 bases). The sequenced sample consisted of naive CD4+ T cells sorted from blood. Subset reported: CD45RA+ positively selected. The source of this sequence is a woman between 25 and 40 years old in good health. The CDR3 coding sequence is TGTGCCAGCACCGGGACACCTTCTGGAAACACCATATATTTT. This sequence encodes CASTGTPSGNTIYF.